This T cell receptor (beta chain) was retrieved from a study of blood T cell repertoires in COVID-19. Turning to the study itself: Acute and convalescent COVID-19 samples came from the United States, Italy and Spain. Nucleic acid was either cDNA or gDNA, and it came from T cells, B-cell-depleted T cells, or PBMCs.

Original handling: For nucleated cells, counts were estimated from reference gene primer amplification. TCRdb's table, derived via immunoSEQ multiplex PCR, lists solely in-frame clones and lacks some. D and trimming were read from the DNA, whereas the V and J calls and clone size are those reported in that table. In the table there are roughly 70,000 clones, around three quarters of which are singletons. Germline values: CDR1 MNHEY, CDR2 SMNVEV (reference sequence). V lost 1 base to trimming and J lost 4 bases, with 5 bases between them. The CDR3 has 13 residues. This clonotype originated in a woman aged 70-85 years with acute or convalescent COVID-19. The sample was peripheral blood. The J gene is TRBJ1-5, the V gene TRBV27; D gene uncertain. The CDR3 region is CASSLLTNQPQHF. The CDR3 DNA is TGTGCCAGCAGTTTATTAACTAATCAGCCCCAGCATTTT.